These T cell receptor beta chains were read from a single sample in a study of blood T cells in healthy people across ages. TCRdb re-derived calls from the 5' RACE reads in MiXCR, one entry per CDR3 protein. The table shows approximately 690,000 distinct CDR3 sequences, with about 53% occurring only once. The sequenced material came from blood. Source of these receptors: a man aged 60-69 years in good health. CDR3s include the opening cysteine and the closing phenylalanine or tryptophan. A D gene is named only where the DNA matches it firmly. Expanded clones get a size class; other rows say once, few or many, or leave the size out.

CDR3	DNA	size	D	V	J
CASSESGQAYEQYF	TGTGCCAGCAGTGAAAGCGGGCAGGCCTACGAGCAGTACTTC	few	.	TRBV2	TRBJ2-7
CASTHGGAGYNEQFF	TGTGCCAGCACCCACGGGGGGGCGGGTTACAATGAGCAGTTCTTC	once	TRBD2	TRBV6-2/TRBV6-3	TRBJ2-1
CASSLDGEGKNNEQFF	TGCGCCAGCAGCTTGGATGGGGAAGGGAAGAACAATGAGCAGTTCTTC	.	.	TRBV5-1	TRBJ2-1
CASSLYPPGQGYNEQFF	TGTGCCAGCAGTCTCTACCCCCCGGGACAGGGTTACAATGAGCAGTTCTTC	.	TRBD1	TRBV27	TRBJ2-1
CSAPLAGGPDNEQFF	TGCAGTGCTCCTCTAGCGGGGGGGCCGGACAATGAGCAGTTCTTC	.	TRBD2	TRBV20-1	TRBJ2-1
CSVGGRGRGYEQFF	TGCAGCGTTGGTGGCAGGGGGCGCGGGTATGAGCAGTTCTTC	.	TRBD1	TRBV29-1	TRBJ2-1
CASALLGQETQYF	TGTGCCTCTGCCCTCCTGGGCCAAGAGACCCAGTACTTC	.	.	TRBV10-3	TRBJ2-5
CSASPGGHTDTQYF	TGCAGTGCTAGTCCCGGGGGGCACACAGATACGCAGTATTTT	.	.	TRBV20-1	TRBJ2-3
CASSLTSDRDLAKNIQYF	TGTGCCAGCAGCTTAACATCGGACAGGGATCTAGCCAAAAACATTCAGTACTTC	.	TRBD1	TRBV11-1	TRBJ2-4
CSVFIGNEQFF	TGCAGCGTTTTTATTGGCAATGAGCAGTTCTTC	.	.	TRBV29-1	TRBJ2-1
CASSPSRFRQGPRETQYF	TGTGCCAGCAGCCCGTCGCGTTTTCGGCAGGGTCCACGAGAGACCCAGTACTTC	.	.	TRBV7-9	TRBJ2-5
CATSRAGTGGYNEQFF	TGTGCCACCAGCAGAGCTGGGACAGGTGGCTACAATGAGCAGTTCTTC	.	TRBD1	TRBV15	TRBJ2-1
CASSLTHRNNEQFF	TGTGCCAGCAGCTTAACACACAGAAACAATGAGCAGTTCTTC	.	.	TRBV11-2	TRBJ2-1
CASSGVADQETQYF	TGTGCCAGCAGTGGAGTAGCGGACCAAGAGACCCAGTACTTC	.	.	TRBV6-6	TRBJ2-5
CASTGTGGSYTF	TGCGCCAGCACCGGGACAGGGGGCAGCTACACCTTC	.	TRBD1	TRBV5-1	TRBJ1-2
CASSYRGSEQYF	TGTGCCAGCAGTTACAGAGGGAGTGAGCAGTACTTC	.	.	TRBV6-2/TRBV6-3	TRBJ2-5
CASNFGRANEQFF	TGTGCCAGCAATTTCGGACGAGCCAATGAGCAGTTCTTC	.	.	TRBV13	TRBJ2-1
CASSLGFGQPQHF	TGTGCCAGCAGCTTAGGGTTTGGGCAGCCCCAGCATTTT	.	.	TRBV7-2	TRBJ1-5
CASSYGRLETQYF	TGTGCCAGCAGTTACGGTCGGCTAGAGACCCAGTACTTC	medium-sized	.	TRBV6-2/TRBV6-3	TRBJ2-5
CASSQTGTGGTEAFF	TGTGCCAGCAGCCAAACCGGGACAGGGGGCACTGAAGCTTTCTTT	many	TRBD1	TRBV3-1	TRBJ1-1
CSARRGQGETQYF	TGCAGTGCTAGGAGGGGACAGGGAGAGACCCAGTACTTC	once	TRBD1	TRBV20-1	TRBJ2-5
CASSRQRTGPGNTIYF	TGTGCCAGCAGCCGACAGAGGACTGGGCCTGGAAACACCATATATTTT	.	.	TRBV3-1	TRBJ1-3
CASSQGQGVKETQYF	TGCGCCAGCAGCCAGGGACAGGGCGTAAAAGAGACCCAGTACTTC	once	TRBD1	TRBV5-1	TRBJ2-5
CASSLANPRYNEQFF	TGTGCCAGCAGCTTAGCTAATCCCCGCTACAATGAGCAGTTCTTC	.	.	TRBV7-2	TRBJ2-1
CASSLGDQGVALETQYF	TGTGCCAGCAGCTTGGGAGACCAGGGAGTCGCATTAGAGACCCAGTACTTC	.	.	TRBV7-8	TRBJ2-5
CASSFRGPVLSYEQYF	TGTGCCAGCAGCTTTAGAGGTCCAGTACTATCCTACGAGCAGTACTTC	.	.	TRBV13	TRBJ2-7
CASSLTILETQYF	TGTGCCAGCAGCTTAACGATTTTAGAGACCCAGTACTTC	.	.	TRBV7-6	TRBJ2-5
CASSNNRYNEQFF	TGTGCCAGCAGCAATAACAGATACAATGAGCAGTTCTTC	.	.	TRBV6-5	TRBJ2-1
CASSQNRQGAGRGYTF	TGTGCCAGCAGCCAAAATCGTCAGGGGGCTGGAAGGGGCTACACCTTC	.	TRBD1	TRBV14	TRBJ1-2
CSVMGGRTYGYTF	TGCAGCGTGATGGGGGGGAGAACTTATGGCTACACCTTC	.	.	TRBV29-1	TRBJ1-2
CASSLAPDRYYYEQYF	TGTGCCAGCAGCCTCGCACCGGACAGGTACTACTACGAGCAGTACTTC	.	TRBD1	TRBV7-9	TRBJ2-7
CASSVSGTGDRYF	TGTGCCAGCAGTGTGTCCGGGACAGGGGATAGGTACTTC	.	TRBD1	TRBV28	TRBJ2-7
CSARDEGGPETQYF	TGCAGTGCTAGAGATGAGGGGGGCCCAGAGACCCAGTACTTC	many	.	TRBV20-1	TRBJ2-5
CASSDGGPNNEQFF	TGTGCCAGCAGTGACGGGGGCCCGAACAATGAGCAGTTCTTC	.	.	TRBV6-1	TRBJ2-1
CATYSSADGVYGYTF	TGCGCCACGTACTCGTCGGCGGACGGAGTCTATGGCTACACCTTC	.	.	TRBV10-2	TRBJ1-2
CSVESGQGFGGYTF	TGCAGCGTTGAATCGGGACAGGGATTTGGTGGCTACACCTTC	.	TRBD1	TRBV29-1	TRBJ1-2
CSARPGGRPNTGELFF	TGCAGTGCTAGACCAGGCGGGAGGCCGAACACCGGGGAGCTGTTTTTT	.	TRBD2	TRBV20-1	TRBJ2-2
CASSRSYEQYF	TGTGCCAGCAGCCGCTCCTACGAGCAGTACTTC	many	.	TRBV7-9	TRBJ2-7
CSARDGQRGYTDTQYF	TGCAGTGCTAGAGATGGGCAGCGGGGTTACACAGATACGCAGTATTTT	.	TRBD2	TRBV20-1	TRBJ2-3
CASSPEASRRETQYF	TGCGCCAGCAGCCCGGAAGCCTCCCGGAGAGAGACCCAGTACTTC	.	.	TRBV5-1	TRBJ2-5
CSATTGTGVSYEQYF	TGCAGTGCTACGACCGGGACAGGGGTCTCCTACGAGCAGTACTTC	few	TRBD1	TRBV20-1	TRBJ2-7
CASTPVSGRGYEQYF	TGTGCCAGCACTCCCGTCAGCGGGAGGGGTTACGAGCAGTACTTC	.	TRBD2	TRBV25-1	TRBJ2-7
CASSLAREEETQYF	TGCGCCAGCAGCTTGGCCAGGGAAGAAGAGACCCAGTACTTC	few	.	TRBV5-1	TRBJ2-5
CASSRKGNEQFF	TGTGCCAGCAGTCGAAAGGGCAATGAGCAGTTCTTC	few	.	TRBV6-2/TRBV6-3	TRBJ2-1
CASRPTSGSIYEQYF	TGTGCCAGCAGACCCACTAGCGGGAGTATCTACGAGCAGTACTTC	.	TRBD2	TRBV7-2	TRBJ2-7
CASSVGGTPYNEQYF	TGTGCCAGCAGCGTGGGTGGGACCCCCTACAATGAGCAGTACTTC	few	.	TRBV9	TRBJ2-7
CASSLGVVVRVDTQYF	TGTGCCAGCAGCTTAGGCGTGGTGGTTCGGGTAGATACGCAGTATTTT	few	.	TRBV7-2	TRBJ2-3
CASSLDRNKNIQYF	TGTGCCAGCAGTCTCGACAGAAACAAAAACATTCAGTACTTC	.	.	TRBV6-2/TRBV6-3	TRBJ2-4
CASSPPGQGTDTQYF	TGTGCCAGCAGCCCTCCGGGACAGGGGACAGATACGCAGTATTTT	.	TRBD1	TRBV7-2	TRBJ2-3
CAISARTPGGTTEAFF	TGTGCCATCAGTGCCAGGACACCAGGAGGTACCACTGAAGCTTTCTTT	.	.	TRBV10-3	TRBJ1-1
CASSNHQGAGEQYF	TGTGCCAGCAGCAATCATCAGGGGGCGGGGGAGCAGTACTTC	.	.	TRBV21-1	TRBJ2-7
CASGGPYEQYF	TGTGCCAGCGGGGGCCCCTACGAGCAGTACTTC	many	.	TRBV14	TRBJ2-7
CASKGAVSYNEQFF	TGTGCCAGCAAGGGGGCTGTCTCCTACAATGAGCAGTTCTTC	few	TRBD1	TRBV2	TRBJ2-1